These T cell receptor beta chains were read from a single sample in a study of shared clonotypes between healthy human individuals. The repertoire was sequenced with immunoSEQ multiplex PCR; TCRdb's copy has only in-frame clones and lacks some. The sample records about 1.5 million clones, approximately 96% being singletons. The sequenced sample consisted of naive CD4+ T cells sorted from blood. These receptor sequences come from a man younger than 45 in good health. CDR3s include the opening cysteine and the closing phenylalanine or tryptophan. The D gene is left open where the match is weak. Clone size is not always given. Where it is, it says once, few, many or a class for expanded clones.

NA | TRBD1 | TRBJ2-7 | 14 | TRBV9 | CASSLTGQSYEQYF | TGTGCCAGCAGCCTGACAGGGCAGAGCTACGAGCAGTACTTC
NA | TRBD1 | TRBJ1-3 | 17 | TRBV10-3 | CAISAGQGATPGNTIYF | TGTGCCATCAGTGCCGGACAGGGGGCAACTCCTGGAAACACCATATATTTT
NA | TRBD1 | TRBJ1-5 | 15 | TRBV30 | CAWSVTGDFNQPQHF | TGTGCCTGGAGTGTAACAGGGGATTTCAATCAGCCCCAGCATTTT
NA | NA | TRBJ2-5 | 12 | TRBV29-1 | CSVRSDKETQYF | TGCAGCGTTCGGTCGGACAAAGAGACCCAGTACTTC
NA | NA | TRBJ1-1 | 13 | TRBV6-5 | CASTQDMNTEAFF | TGTGCCAGCACGCAGGATATGAACACTGAAGCTTTCTTT
NA | NA | TRBJ2-5 | 12 | TRBV14 | CASSQDWQYQYF | TGTGCCAGCAGCCAAGATTGGCAGTACCAGTACTTC
NA | NA | TRBJ2-1 | 13 | TRBV5-1 | CASSSGLNNEQFF | TGCGCCAGCAGCTCGGGACTCAACAATGAGCAGTTCTTC
NA | NA | TRBJ1-1 | 13 | TRBV15 | CATSYLRYTEAFF | TGTGCCACCAGCTATCTCCGGTACACTGAAGCTTTCTTT
NA | TRBD1 | TRBJ2-1 | 15 | TRBV10-3 | CAISGGQGGYNEQFF | TGTGCCATCAGCGGCGGACAGGGGGGATACAATGAGCAGTTCTTC
NA | NA | TRBJ1-4 | 16 | TRBV6-5 | CASSSLFFGTHEKLFF | TGTGCCAGCAGTTCGTTATTCTTTGGGACACATGAAAAACTGTTTTTT
NA | NA | TRBJ1-1 | 12 | TRBV19 | CASSIGLAEAFF | TGTGCCAGTAGTATCGGACTGGCTGAAGCTTTCTTT
NA | TRBD1 | TRBJ2-7 | 16 | TRBV15 | CATSRVLGQGGREQYF | TGTGCCACCAGCAGAGTCTTGGGACAGGGAGGAAGAGAGCAGTACTTC
once | TRBD1 | TRBJ2-5 | 14 | TRBV5-1 | CASSPQGSQETQYF | TGCGCCAGCAGCCCACAGGGGAGCCAAGAGACCCAGTACTTC
NA | NA | TRBJ2-7 | 12 | TRBV28 | CASSPSYYEQYF | TGTGCCAGCAGTCCCTCCTATTACGAGCAGTACTTC
NA | TRBD1 | TRBJ2-7 | 13 | TRBV28 | CAISRQGWNEQYF | TGTGCCATCTCGAGACAGGGGTGGAACGAGCAGTACTTC
NA | NA | TRBJ2-1 | 16 | TRBV5-1 | CASSSPMAGRYNEQFF | TGCGCCAGCAGCTCGCCCATGGCGGGCCGCTACAATGAGCAGTTCTTC
NA | NA | TRBJ2-5 | 13 | TRBV5-1 | CASSFGNEETQYF | TGCGCCAGCAGTTTTGGCAATGAAGAGACCCAGTACTTC
NA | NA | TRBJ2-5 | 14 | TRBV9 | CASSVNHRQETQYF | TGTGCCAGCAGCGTAAATCACAGACAAGAGACCCAGTACTTC
NA | NA | TRBJ1-6 | 13 | TRBV2 | CASSEQGDSPLHF | TGTGCCAGCAGTGAACAAGGGGACTCACCCCTCCACTTT
NA | NA | TRBJ2-7 | 12 | TRBV29-1 | CSVTGSSHEQYF | TGCAGCGTGACCGGGAGTTCCCACGAGCAGTACTTC
NA | NA | TRBJ2-3 | 14 | TRBV7-9 | CAGVRGESTDTQYF | TGTGCCGGGGTCCGCGGGGAAAGCACAGATACGCAGTATTTT
once | TRBD2 | TRBJ2-3 | 18 | TRBV28 | CASSPLGVLAGGTDTQYF | TGTGCCAGCAGCCCTCTTGGGGTTTTAGCGGGAGGAACCGATACGCAGTATTTT
few | NA | TRBJ1-4 | 16 | TRBV6-1 | CASSEAVRTANEKLFF | TGTGCCAGCAGTGAAGCGGTACGGACAGCAAATGAAAAACTGTTTTTT
NA | TRBD1 | TRBJ2-1 | 16 | TRBV5-1 | CASSPPPGQGNDLQFF | TGCGCCAGCAGCCCACCGCCGGGACAGGGAAACGACTTACAGTTCTTC
NA | TRBD1 | TRBJ2-2 | 13 | TRBV27 | CASSYTGAGELFF | TGTGCCAGCAGTTACACAGGGGCCGGGGAGCTGTTTTTT